This entry is about one T cell receptor beta chain. The sample holds a few counts of this clone. Its antigen is still unknown. No base quality values were provided; no much bigger clone lies one nucleotide off. Trimming costs V 3 bases and J 5 bases, and their ends lie 16 bases apart. There are 14 amino acids in the CDR3, from cysteine to phenylalanine inclusive. Only CDR3 DNA remains: 42 bases, in frame from the first base. CDR1 and CDR2 are read off the germline V gene (reference sequence) as GTSNPN and SVGIG. These data belong to a study of blood T cell repertoires in COVID-19 (dated by TCRdb to about 2020). Broadly, across the study: Samples from collaborators originated in the United States, Italy and Spain and spanned both the acute and convalescent phases of COVID-19. The repertoires were released in a freely available public database intended as a resource for research on the immune response to SARS-CoV-2. Deeply sampled blood TCRbeta repertoires from subjects exposed to, actively infected with, or recovered from COVID-19 were included in the dataset. Nearly every sample came with metadata listing a de-identified subject ID, COVID-19 status, age in years and sex. Samples were obtained from the ongoing ImmuneRACE study (first 160 participants) and from some 1,300 subjects provided by 6 global collaborators. Where available, HLA class I and class II types were taken from metadata supplied by the sample provider and were not determined by assay-based typing. The prospective study material was composed of cDNA or gDNA derived from T cells, B-cell-depleted T cells, or PBMCs. The investigation overall reported the following: Clinical and demographic metadata were provided uncurated, with the amount varying by source and participant.

TCRbeta CDR3 regions were amplified from genomic DNA by means of the immunoSEQ Assay, a bias-controlled multiplex PCR. The study's own analysis went as follows. The number of nucleated cells in each sample was estimated from the amplification of reference gene primers within the assay. Sequence reads were collapsed and filtered to measure the absolute abundance of every unique TCRbeta CDR3 rearrangement. For each sample, productive Simpson clonality was calculated as the square root of Simpson's diversity index across productive rearrangements. TCRdb's version of the immuneACCESS table is confined to in-frame rearrangements and falls short of the full clone set. An unresolved V gene accounts for under half of the shortfall where checked; the remainder is of unknown origin. V and J calls and clone size come straight from that table; D and trimming were deduced from the DNA. Counted in this sample were some 100,000 clones; approximately 90% of them appeared once. The top ten constitute 7.7% of the sample.

The collaborating institutions used their own protocols to collect whole blood in K2EDTA tubes. Collaborator samples were shipped for TCRbeta analysis as frozen whole blood, isolated PBMCs, or DNA extracted from either sample type. Sequencing was performed on peripheral blood. The chain was built from TRBV30 and TRBJ1-1; a weak D assignment points to TRBD1 (6 bases agree). This receptor was identified in a human donor in a cohort sampled during active COVID-19. The CDR3 amino acid sequence is: CAWRSPVGQTEAFF. The DNA is TGTGCCTGGAGGAGCCCCGTAGGACAGACTGAAGCTTTCTTT.